This T cell receptor beta chain was captured in a study of T cell responses to AZD1222 COVID-19 vaccine (dated by TCRdb to the early 2020s). With respect to the entire study: AZD1222 recipients with second doses at about 4 weeks or about 12 weeks were pooled, because spike-specific TCR depth and breadth did not differ between schedules. TCR sequencing was performed for about 250 trial participants, of whom about 210 were given two doses of AZD1222 and approximately 25 were given two doses of MenACWY control vaccine. Enrollment into the trials was organized by age into subgroups of 18-55, 56-69 and 70-plus years, and those subgroups contained 148, 28 and 57 TCR-sequenced participants, respectively.

V is cut by 1 base and J by 1 base, and the space between the germline ends is 12 bases. From the germline V gene (reference sequence), CDR1 is SEHNR and CDR2 is FQNEAQ. The CDR3 runs 16 amino acids, cysteine and phenylalanine included. Just the 48-base CDR3 DNA is kept, in frame starting at base 1. The CDR3 regions of human TCRbeta chains were subjected to immunosequencing. For the original study's pipeline: Repertoire TCRs were checked for matches against a reference library of SARS-CoV-2-specific TCRs that had been generated using the MIRA antigen-specificity platform. Breadth was defined as the fraction of unique TCRs that were SARS-CoV-2-associated, and depth was defined as the fraction of total T cells that were SARS-CoV-2-associated. Using the MIRA data, every spike-specific TCR was mapped to the spike region that the TCR reacted to and assigned to either a CD4 or a CD8 class. Log10-transformed breadth and depth values were compared by one-way ANOVA with Sidak's multiple comparisons tests. TCRdb limited this immuneACCESS table to in-frame rearrangements with V and J called. A share of clones is missing; checked studies link under half to unresolved V genes, and the rest is unexplained. For V, J and clone size, that table is used; D and trimming come from the DNA. In all, the sample holds fewer than 150,000 clones, and about nine tenths of those were seen once. The ten largest clones capture about 3% of the sample.

This clone was recorded only once. The clone's antigen remains unknown. Base qualities are not recorded, but no much larger clone differs from it by a single base. Results the study describes overall, beyond this receptor: Conclusions about previously exposed vaccinees are limited, since just five or six AZD1222 recipients were seropositive for SARS-CoV-2 at baseline. The 56-69-year group was small, and its depth increase did not reach significance, likely because of low power. Most participants were white British and females outnumbered males, and the authors suggested that clonal diversity may have been underestimated. After two AZD1222 doses, both the breadth and the depth of spike-specific TCRs were significantly higher than at day 0 and than in MenACWY recipients. Because no samples from the day 14 peak response were available, repertoires could be characterized only after the peak T cell response. Reportedly, almost half of the unique spike-specific TCRs recognized epitopes lying outside the regions that are mutated in the B.1.351 and B.1.1.7 variants. Vaccine-associated CD4 TCRs spanned the whole spike protein, with dominant responses in regions 160-218 and 743-854.

In light of the paper, this sample's time point label describes: baseline before first vaccination. Vaccinee samples came from UK trials COV001 and COV002, including a single-blind randomized controlled phase 2/3 trial of AZD1222 (ChAdOx1 nCoV-19) in healthy adults. For TCRbeta chain sequencing, PBMC samples were collected from trial participants at day 0 and at day 28 after the second dose. The TCR comes from an adult in good health. This receptor chain uses TRBV7-9 and TRBJ2-3; the D segment cannot be called with confidence. The sample here was peripheral blood, taken on day 0 of AZD1222 vaccination. The sequence in DNA is TGTGCCAGCAGCTTAGAGGGCCGACGGGGCACAGATACGCAGTATTTT. This sequence encodes CASSLEGRRGTDTQYF.